Each of the 17 T cell receptor beta chains below was sequenced from the same sample in a study of blood T cell repertoires in COVID-19. The assay was immunoSEQ multiplex PCR, and TCRdb's table has in-frame clones only and misses some. The sample has 350,000 to 450,000 clones; 80% to 95% are singletons. The sequenced sample was PBMCs or T cells enriched from blood (not recorded which). These receptors came from a woman in her thirties or forties who had been exposed to COVID-19.

The rearrangement joins TRBV19 to TRBJ1-1, with TRBD1 identical over 8 bases. This CDR3 comprises 16 residues. CDR1 is LNHDA and CDR2 is SQIVND in the germline V gene (reference sequence). J lost 4 bases, V lost 5 bases, and 12 bases had no gene match. CDR3 nucleotides: TGTGCCAGTAGTCGGACACAGGGGGTGAGCGGCACTGAAGCTTTCTTT. This gives the protein CASSRTQGVSGTEAFF.

V usage is TRBV27 and J usage is TRBJ2-1; 7 bases are a match to TRBD2. Germline V CDR1 and CDR2: MNHEY, SMNVEV (reference sequence). The V gene end was trimmed by 3 bases and the J gene end by 5 bases; junction bases not matched to a gene: 10. This CDR3 comprises 16 residues. CDR3 loop: CASSFRASGVNNEQFF. The CDR3 nucleotides are TGTGCCAGCAGTTTTCGGGCTAGCGGAGTTAACAATGAGCAGTTCTTC.

The V gene is TRBV13, the J gene TRBJ2-7, with D tentatively TRBD2 (5 bases). Trimming removed 0 bases from V and 4 bases from J, with 7 bases in between. The CDR3 is 13 amino acids. Germline assignment: CDR1 PRHDT and CDR2 FYEKMQ (reference sequence). As DNA, the CDR3 is TGTGCCAGCAGCTTAGGACTAGGGTACGAGCAGTACTTC. This translates into CASSLGLGYEQYF.

This chain joins TRBV29-1 and TRBJ1-2; the D is unclear. The CDR3 loop spans 15 amino acids. CDR1 is SQVTM and CDR2 is ANQGSEA in the germline V gene. Trimming shortened V by 7 bases and J by 1 base, and 19 bases separated the two germline ends. The CDR3 region is CSALPGLGDNYGYTF. CDR3 nucleotide sequence: TGCAGCGCCCTCCCAGGACTGGGTGATAACTATGGCTACACCTTC.

On this clone itself: The sample has other DNA sequences that encode this CDR3 too. The chain links TRBV30 to TRBJ2-7, with 7 bases lining up with TRBD1. V trimming: 0 bases; J trimming: 4 bases; junction bases outside the gene matches: 6. From germline, CDR1 is GTSNPN and CDR2 SVGIG (reference sequence). This CDR3 spans 14 amino acids. DNA of the CDR3: TGTGCCTGGAGTGTGGCAGGGGGATCGTACGAGCAGTACTTC. Translated: CAWSVAGGSYEQYF.

The rearrangement links TRBV3-1 (or the pseudogene TRBV3-2) to TRBJ2-7; D remains unclear. This CDR3 region has 15 residues. From germline, CDR1 is LGHDT and CDR2 YNNKEL (reference sequence). Trimming stripped 0 bases from V and 3 bases from J, with 12 bases between. CDR3 in DNA: TGTGCCAGCAGCCAAGAACACAGCTCGAGCTACGAGCAGTACTTC. Protein product: CASSQEHSSSYEQYF.

The sample holds a few counts of this clone. J is TRBJ2-7 and V is TRBV5-1; 9 nucleotides line up with TRBD2. V was pared by 2 bases and J by 6 bases, with 9 bases of the junction left unmatched. The V gene's germline CDR1 is SGHRS and CDR2 YFSETQ. The CDR3 has 15 amino acids. The CDR3 sequence: CASSFGAGGPREQYF. CDR3 nucleotides: TGCGCCAGCAGCTTCGGGGCGGGAGGGCCGCGCGAGCAGTACTTC.

The chain recombines TRBV13 with TRBJ1-2; a weak D match, TRBD1 (6 bases). Germline V lookup: CDR1 PRHDT, CDR2 FYEKMQ (reference sequence). The CDR3 is 16 residues long. V lost 0 bases and J lost 5, with 16 bases in between. The CDR3 DNA reads as TGTGCCAGCAGCTTAGGAGTCTCGGACAGAAAATATGGCTACACCTTC. The encoded protein is CASSLGVSDRKYGYTF.

This clone was detected a few times. The chain couples TRBV18 to TRBJ2-1; the D gene is possibly TRBD1 (5 bases). CDR1 and CDR2 from the germline V gene are KGHSH and LQKENI. This CDR3 comprises 15 residues. Trimming left V 1 base short and J 6 bases short, with 13 bases between. CDR3 sequence reads: CASSPQFAGLNEQFF. In nucleotides, the CDR3 is TGTGCCAGCTCACCACAGTTCGCAGGGCTCAATGAGCAGTTCTTC.

The chain has TRBV7-2 and TRBJ2-7; 7 bases map to TRBD1. Germline V gene data show CDR1 as SGHTA and CDR2 as FQGNSA. The CDR3 is made up of 18 amino acids. The J segment lost 5 bases and the V segment lost 5 bases, leaving 21 bases of the junction unmatched. CDR3 DNA: TGTGCCAGCAGCATAGACGAACTAACCAGGGGGTTCATCCACGAGCAGTACTTC. Translation: CASSIDELTRGFIHEQYF.

This rearrangement joins TRBV30 to TRBJ1-5; a weak D match, TRBD1 (5 bases). The length of the CDR3 is 14 residues. V was pared by 2 bases and J by 6 bases, with 14 bases between. Germline assignment: CDR1 GTSNPN and CDR2 SVGIG (reference sequence). CDR3: CAWSRGREGQPQHF. CDR3 sequence (DNA): TGTGCCTGGAGTAGGGGCAGGGAAGGTCAGCCCCAGCATTTT.

The rearrangement joins TRBV19 to TRBJ1-1; TRBD1 matches at 11 bases. V was clipped by 3 bases and J by 1 base; unmatched bases: 10. CDR3 length equals 18 residues. CDR1 and CDR2 from the germline V gene are LNHDA and SQIVND (reference sequence). CDR3 residues: CASSIYRDRGIKNTEAFF. In DNA form, the CDR3 reads TGTGCCAGTAGTATCTACCGGGACAGGGGGATCAAGAACACTGAAGCTTTCTTT.

The chain joins TRBV29-1 to TRBJ2-2; D remains ambiguous. CDR3 length: 13 amino acids. Germline CDR1 is SQVTM and CDR2 is ANQGSEA. V dropped 4 bases and J dropped 0 bases, with 6 bases sitting between them. The DNA for the CDR3 is TGCAGCGTTGCGCGCTCGAACACCGGGGAGCTGTTTTTT. Protein product: CSVARSNTGELFF.

In this sample, this clone turned up once. The rearrangement uses TRBV12-3 or TRBV12-4 and TRBJ1-4; D ambiguous. This CDR3 region has 13 residues. Trimming cost V 6 bases and J 4 bases, with 9 bases left between them. The CDR3 here is CASRTLGNEKLFF. The CDR3 DNA sequence: TGTGCCAGCAGGACATTGGGTAATGAAAAACTGTTTTTT.

The chain is built from TRBV29-1 and TRBJ1-2, with a weak D call TRBD1 (6 bases). CDR3 length: 15 residues. Trimming removed 1 base at V and 0 bases at J, with 12 bases between. Germline CDR1 is SQVTM and CDR2 is ANQGSEA. This CDR3 is CSVEADRKSNYGYTF. The CDR3 coding sequence is TGCAGCGTTGAAGCCGACAGGAAATCTAACTATGGCTACACCTTC.

The chain is built from TRBV15 and TRBJ2-7; the D is unclear. CDR1 is LNHNV, CDR2 YYDKDF, per germline (reference sequence). The V end was cut by 1 base, the J end by 1 base, with 8 bases between. This CDR3 has 14 amino acids. CDR3 in amino acids: CATSRATLSYEQYF. The CDR3 nucleotides read TGTGCCACCAGCAGAGCCACGCTATCCTACGAGCAGTACTTC.

The chain carries TRBV29-1 and TRBJ1-4, with D perhaps TRBD1 (5 bases). V shed 6 bases and J shed 12 bases, with 14 bases lying between them. From germline, CDR1 is SQVTM and CDR2 ANQGSEA. This CDR3 is 11 amino acids long. CDR3 bases: TGCAGCGTGGTTGGTGACAGCGAACTGTTTTTT. Amino acid sequence: CSVVGDSELFF.